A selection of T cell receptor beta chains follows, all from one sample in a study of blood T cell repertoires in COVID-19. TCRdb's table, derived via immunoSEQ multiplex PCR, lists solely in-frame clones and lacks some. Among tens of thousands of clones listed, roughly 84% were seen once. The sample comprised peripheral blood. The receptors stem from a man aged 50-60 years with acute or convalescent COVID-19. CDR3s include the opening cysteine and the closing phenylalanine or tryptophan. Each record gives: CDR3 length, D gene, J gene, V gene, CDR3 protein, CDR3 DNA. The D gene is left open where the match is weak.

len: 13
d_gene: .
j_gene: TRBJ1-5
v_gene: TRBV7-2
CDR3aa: CASSVSSNQPQHF
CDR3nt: TGTGCCAGCAGCGTGAGTAGCAATCAGCCCCAGCATTTT

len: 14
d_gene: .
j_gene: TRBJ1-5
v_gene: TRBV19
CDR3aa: CASSMGAGSQPQHF
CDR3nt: TGTGCCAGTAGTATGGGGGCAGGGAGTCAGCCCCAGCATTTT

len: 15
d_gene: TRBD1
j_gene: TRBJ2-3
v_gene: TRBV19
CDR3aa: CASSSWTGSTDTQYF
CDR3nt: TGTGCCAGTAGTTCATGGACAGGGTCCACAGATACGCAGTATTTT

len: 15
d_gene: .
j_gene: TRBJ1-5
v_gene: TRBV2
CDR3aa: CASSPRGGSAQPQHF
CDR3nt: TGTGCCAGCAGTCCCCGAGGTGGGAGTGCTCAGCCCCAGCATTTT

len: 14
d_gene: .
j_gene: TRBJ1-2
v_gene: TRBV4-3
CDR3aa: CASSHNDRNGGYTF
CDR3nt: TGCGCCAGCAGCCACAACGACAGGAACGGTGGCTACACCTTC

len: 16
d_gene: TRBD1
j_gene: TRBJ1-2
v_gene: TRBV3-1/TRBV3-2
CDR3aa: CASSHLGGGALDGYTF
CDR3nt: TGTGCCAGCAGCCACCTAGGAGGGGGCGCGTTGGATGGCTACACCTTC

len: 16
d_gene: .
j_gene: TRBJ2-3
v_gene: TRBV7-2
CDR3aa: CASSLSPDPGADTQYF
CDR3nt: TGTGCCAGCAGCTTATCCCCGGACCCCGGGGCAGATACGCAGTATTTT

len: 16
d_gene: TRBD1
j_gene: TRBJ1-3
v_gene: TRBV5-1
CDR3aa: CASSSRQGASGNTIYF
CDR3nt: TGCGCCAGCAGCTCCCGACAGGGGGCCTCTGGAAACACCATATATTTT

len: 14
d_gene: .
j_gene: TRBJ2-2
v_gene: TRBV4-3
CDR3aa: CASSQDSGTGELFF
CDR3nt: TGCGCCAGCAGCCAAGATTCCGGGACCGGGGAGCTGTTTTTT

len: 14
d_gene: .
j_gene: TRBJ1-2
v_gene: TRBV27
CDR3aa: CASRFRTAHYGYTF
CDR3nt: TGTGCCAGCAGATTCCGGACAGCTCACTATGGCTACACCTTC

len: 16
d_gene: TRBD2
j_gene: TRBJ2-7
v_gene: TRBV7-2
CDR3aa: CASSSHAGGGAYEQYF
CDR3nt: TGTGCCAGCAGCTCCCACGCCGGCGGGGGGGCCTACGAGCAGTACTTC

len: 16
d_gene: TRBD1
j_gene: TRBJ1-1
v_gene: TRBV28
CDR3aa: CASSRLRDRVETEAFF
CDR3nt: TGTGCCAGCAGTCGCCTCCGGGACAGGGTTGAAACTGAAGCTTTCTTT

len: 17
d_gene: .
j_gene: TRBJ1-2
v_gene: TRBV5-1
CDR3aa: CASSPPGSQGINYGYTF
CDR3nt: TGCGCCAGCAGCCCGCCAGGCAGCCAGGGGATCAACTATGGCTACACCTTC